One and the same sample provided the 26 T cell receptor beta chains below, sequenced in a study of blood T cells in healthy people across ages. Sample-barcoded 5' priming and a J-beta primer mix drove a second PCR of roughly 6 to 12 cycles. TCRdb itself ran the 5' RACE reads through MiXCR, one entry per CDR3 protein. The sample holds hundreds of thousands of distinct CDR3 sequences, roughly 44% seen once. The sample taken for sequencing was blood. Source of these receptors: a man in his 60s in good health.

As for this clonotype: This clone may be a read error of a much larger clone one base away. J is TRBJ1-2 and V is TRBV6-6, with D possibly being TRBD1 (6 bases). V shed 6 bases and J shed 8 bases, with 25 bases lying between them. The CDR3 has 16 amino acids. The V gene's germline CDR1 is MNHNY and CDR2 SVGAGI (reference sequence). CDR3 bases: TGTGCCAGCAGACCGGACAGCTGTTCCCTCGCTACCGGCTACACCTTC. Protein product: CASRPDSCSLATGYTF.

Details on this clonotype: At one boundary the junction diverges from the germline segment, which might be a read error. CDR3 protein: CSVRDGAGTREQYF. CDR3 in DNA: TGCAGTGTTAGAGATGGGGCGGGGACGCGAGAGCAGTACTTC. The chain carries TRBV20-1 and TRBJ2-7; D is perhaps TRBD2 (6 bases). Germline V CDR1 and CDR2: DFQATT, SNEGSKA (reference sequence). The CDR3 is 14 amino acids.

This clonotype was seen more than once but under ten times. The rearrangement links TRBV2 to TRBJ2-5; D might be TRBD1 or TRBD2, each matching 5 bases. The J call is doubtful: the DNA matches TRBJ2-7 better. The CDR3 spans 15 residues. CDR1 and CDR2 (germline): SNHLY, FYNNEI. The CDR3 sequence: CASTRGTLPVYEQYF. DNA for the CDR3: TGTGCCAGCACTCGGGGCACCCTTCCCGTCTACGAGCAGTACTTC.

The chain uses TRBV5-1 and TRBJ2-4, with unresolved D. CDR1 is SGHRS and CDR2 is YFSETQ in the germline V gene. The V and J ends lost 0 bases and 0 bases respectively, with 10 bases between them. This CDR3 contains 16 residues. The CDR3 here is CASSLVSTLAKNIQYF. The DNA for the CDR3 is TGCGCCAGCAGCTTGGTGTCGACCCTAGCCAAAAACATTCAGTACTTC.

The chain couples TRBV12-3 or TRBV12-4 to TRBJ2-3; 7 bases fit TRBD1. The CDR3 spans 15 residues. With 6 bases clipped from V and 2 bases from J, the junction kept 8 bases outside the gene matches. The CDR3 sequence is CASSSNRGITDTQYF. The CDR3 DNA follows: TGTGCCAGCAGCTCTAACAGGGGTATCACAGATACGCAGTATTTT.

The sample holds a few counts of this clonotype. The chain links TRBV7-8 to TRBJ2-3, with D maybe TRBD2 (5 bases). This CDR3 contains 14 residues. The germline V gene has CDR1 SGHVS and CDR2 FQNEAQ. V lost 2 bases and J 4 bases, leaving 10 bases between the germline ends. Written as DNA, the CDR3 is TGTGCCAGCAGCTTAAGGCGGACTTCAGATACGCAGTATTTT. It codes for CASSLRRTSDTQYF.

This clonotype turned up a few times. V gene TRBV6-1 combines with J gene TRBJ1-1; tentative D call: TRBD1 (5 bases). V was trimmed by 8 bases and J by 1 base, leaving 8 bases between them. Per the germline V gene, CDR1 is MNHNS and CDR2 is SASEGT. The CDR3 totals 12 residues. The CDR3 loop is CASQGWNTEAFF. The CDR3 DNA sequence: TGTGCCAGCCAGGGTTGGAACACTGAAGCTTTCTTT.

For this clonotype: A read error may produce the germline difference seen at one junction end. This rearrangement joins TRBV7-2 to TRBJ2-7; either TRBD1 or TRBD2 may supply D (5 bases each). The CDR3 totals 12 residues. Germline V lookup: CDR1 SGHTA, CDR2 FQGNSA. The CDR3: CASSLAWTEQYF. Here the CDR3 DNA reads TGTGCCAGCAGCCTAGCCTGGACAGAGCAGTACTTC. The full variable domain, in which reference TRBV7-2 and TRBJ2-7 provide the parts outside the CDR3, is GAGVSQSPSNKVTEKGKDVELRCDPISGHTALYWYRQSLGQGLEFLIYFQGNSAPDKSGLPSDRFSAERTGGSVSTLTIQRTQQEDSAVYLCASSLAWTEQYFGPGTRLTVT.

The V and J genes are TRBV10-3 and TRBJ2-3; D is uncertain. Germline loops: CDR1 ENHRY, CDR2 SYGVKD. V gave up 0 bases and J gave up 0 bases, with 7 bases separating them. This CDR3 is 15 amino acids long. The CDR3 region is CAISESISSTDTQYF. In DNA form, the CDR3 reads TGTGCCATCAGTGAGTCTATTAGCAGCACAGATACGCAGTATTTT.

This clonotype is a singleton in its sample. The gene calls are TRBV7-9 and TRBJ1-2, with 8 positions matching TRBD1. Per the germline V gene, CDR1 is SEHNR and CDR2 is FQNEAQ (reference sequence). V was pared by 5 bases and J by 1 base, with 9 bases of the junction left unmatched. This CDR3 spans 16 amino acids. For the CDR3, the DNA is TGTGCCAGCAGCCTTACAGGGGGACCCAGTAACTATGGCTACACCTTC. Its translation is CASSLTGGPSNYGYTF.

A note on this clonotype: A much larger clone sits a single nucleotide away, making a read error possible. The rearrangement joins TRBV4-3 to TRBJ2-1; unclear D gene. Per the germline V gene, CDR1 is LGHNA and CDR2 is YSLEER. The germline V and J ends were trimmed by 0 bases and 9 bases, with 9 bases remaining between them. The CDR3 totals 13 residues. The CDR3 loop reads CASSQDRGCEQFF. CDR3 coding DNA: TGCGCCAGCAGCCAAGATCGAGGATGTGAGCAGTTCTTC.

This clonotype was counted a single time. This chain connects TRBV9 to TRBJ2-3; 7 nucleotides agree with TRBD2. Trimming cost V 0 bases and J 1 base; bases outside gene matches: 8. The CDR3 is 17 amino acids. Germline V gives CDR1 SGDLS, CDR2 YYNGEE. The CDR3 loop is CASSVGARAGGTDTQYF. The CDR3 nucleotides are TGTGCCAGCAGCGTAGGGGCCCGCGCGGGGGGCACAGATACGCAGTATTTT.

There are a few counts of this clonotype. The V call is TRBV6-5, the J call TRBJ2-6; D ambiguous. CDR1 and CDR2 from the germline V gene are MNHEY and SVGAGI. The length of the CDR3 is 13 residues. Trimming shortened V by 7 bases and J by 4 bases, and 8 bases separated the two germline ends. The CDR3 nucleotides are TGTGCCAGCAAATTAGGCGGGGCCAACGTCCTGACTTTC. Translated: CASKLGGANVLTF.

The chain joins TRBV5-1 to TRBJ1-4, with 11 bases lining up with TRBD1. Germline loops: CDR1 SGHRS, CDR2 YFSETQ. The V gene end was trimmed by 4 bases and the J gene end by 8 bases; junction bases not matched to a gene: 10. The length of the CDR3 is 16 residues. This CDR3 reads CASSPLPGQGGEKLFF. The DNA of the CDR3 is TGCGCCAGCAGCCCATTGCCGGGACAGGGGGGCGAAAAACTGTTTTTT.

The table lists this clonotype with a count of one. This may arise from a read error, as a much more abundant clone is one base away. The J gene is TRBJ2-1, the V gene TRBV29-1; D is possibly TRBD2 (6 bases). This CDR3 is built from 16 residues. Germline V CDR1 and CDR2: SQVTM, ANQGSEA. The V and J ends lost 0 bases and 12 bases respectively, with 24 bases between them. The CDR3 DNA follows: TGCAGCGTTGAAGATCAAGAGACTAGAGGTTCGTATGGGCAGTTCTTC. Translated: CSVEDQETRGSYGQFF.

On this clonotype: A much larger clone differs from this one at a single base, so this may be a read error. The chain carries TRBV12-3 or TRBV12-4 and TRBJ2-5; TRBD2 matches 12 bases. Losses at the gene ends were 3 bases for V and 11 bases for J; bases not matched to a gene: 13. The CDR3 has 16 amino acids. The CDR3 spells CASSFTSSGGGDEQYF. The CDR3 DNA reads as TGTGCCAGCAGTTTTACGTCTAGCGGGGGGGGGGATGAGCAGTACTTC.

The chain employs TRBV20-1 and TRBJ1-5; D is possibly TRBD1 (5 bases). Germline CDR1 is DFQATT and CDR2 is SNEGSKA (reference sequence). V was shortened by 6 bases and J by 0 bases, with 12 bases between the two germline ends. The CDR3 covers 14 residues. Here the CDR3 reads CSARRGTSNQPQHF. CDR3 DNA: TGCAGTGCCCGTCGGGGGACTAGCAATCAGCCCCAGCATTTT.

In its sample, this clonotype was seen a few times. The chain is built from TRBV28 and TRBJ2-5; D possibly corresponds to TRBD1 (5 bases). The CDR3 sequence is 15 residues long. Germline assignment: CDR1 MDHEN and CDR2 SYDVKM. The V end was cut by 5 bases, the J end by 5 bases, with 18 bases between. CDR3 sequence reads: CASSPTRVREETQYF. CDR3 DNA: TGTGCCAGCAGTCCAACCAGGGTGCGTGAGGAGACCCAGTACTTC.

In its sample, this clonotype was seen once. The V and J genes are TRBV20-1 and TRBJ1-2; D is uncertain. This CDR3 spans 11 amino acids. CDR1 is DFQATT, CDR2 SNEGSKA, per germline (reference sequence). Trimming shortened V by 1 base and J by 8 bases, and 8 bases separated the two germline ends. The CDR3 here is CSARGPEGYTF. The CDR3 region has the DNA TGCAGTGCTAGAGGGCCGGAAGGCTACACCTTC.

In its sample, this clonotype was seen many times. V gene TRBV4-1 combines with J gene TRBJ2-6; TRBD1 matches 9 bases. CDR1 is MGHRA and CDR2 is YSYEKL in the germline V gene. This CDR3 has 16 amino acids. V shed 4 bases, J shed 0 bases, and the junction held 1 base outside the gene matches. Written as DNA, the CDR3 is TGCGCCAGCAGCCTGACAGGGGGCTCTGGGGCCAACGTCCTGACTTTC. Amino acid sequence: CASSLTGGSGANVLTF.

The chain carries TRBV6-2 or TRBV6-3 and TRBJ2-7; possibly TRBD1 for D (6 bases). The V gene's germline CDR1 is MNHEY and CDR2 SVGEGT. The V end was cut by 0 bases, the J end by 1 base, with 13 bases between. The CDR3 is made up of 16 amino acids. As DNA, the CDR3 is TGTGCCAGCAGTTACTCAAGACCGGGACATTCCTACGAGCAGTACTTC. This codes for CASSYSRPGHSYEQYF.

This clonotype was counted between two and nine times. The chain is built from TRBV12-3 or TRBV12-4 and TRBJ2-1, with TRBD2 as a possible D gene (7 bases). CDR3 size: 15 residues. V lost 1 base and J 6 bases, leaving 13 bases between the germline ends. Here the CDR3 reads CASSLVGGPFNEQFF. In DNA, the CDR3 is TGTGCCAGCAGTTTAGTCGGGGGGCCCTTCAATGAGCAGTTCTTC.

About this clonotype: An end of the junction does not agree with germline; a read error may underlie this. V gene TRBV5-1 combines with J gene TRBJ2-4; D unresolved. The DNA end is more similar to TRBJ2-7, so the J call may be wrong. The CDR3 is 16 amino acids. Germline V CDR1 and CDR2: SGHRS, YFSETQ. The chain's CDR3 is CVSSLYGSLSYYEQYF. CDR3 coding DNA: TGCGTCAGCAGCTTGTATGGCAGTCTTTCCTACTACGAGCAGTACTTC.

This clonotype has only a few counts. V usage is TRBV6-2 or TRBV6-3 and J usage is TRBJ2-4, with 9 positions matching TRBD2. The germline V gene has CDR1 MNHEY and CDR2 SVGEGT. This CDR3 spans 16 amino acids. The V segment lost 2 bases and the J segment 7 bases; nucleotides outside the gene matches: 9. CDR3 amino acids: CASSYPRAGGENIQYF. CDR3 coding DNA: TGTGCCAGCAGTTACCCGCGAGCGGGGGGCGAGAACATTCAGTACTTC.

This rearrangement joins TRBV24-1 to TRBJ2-5, with 7 bases lining up with TRBD1. This CDR3 region has 13 residues. V trimming: 4 bases; J trimming: 2 bases; junction bases outside the gene matches: 0. Germline-derived CDR1 and CDR2 are KGHDR and SFDVKD. The CDR3 sequence is CATSEGQQETQYF. DNA for the CDR3: TGTGCCACCAGTGAGGGACAGCAAGAGACCCAGTACTTC.

The chain links TRBV7-2 to TRBJ1-1; perhaps TRBD1 as D (5 bases). The ends were cut back, 1 base at V and 2 bases at J, with 11 bases in the middle. The length of the CDR3 is 15 residues. Germline V lookup: CDR1 SGHTA, CDR2 FQGNSA. The CDR3 here is CASSLGGPVNTEAFF. The CDR3 DNA reads TGTGCCAGCAGCTTAGGGGGACCCGTTAACACTGAAGCTTTCTTT.